The 18 T cell receptor beta chains presented below share a single source sample, sequenced in a study of blood T cell repertoires in COVID-19. Sequencing was performed with immunoSEQ multiplex PCR; in TCRdb, only in-frame clones are kept and a portion is missing. The data contain roughly 360,000 clones, roughly four fifths of them singletons. The material sequenced was PBMCs or T cells enriched from blood (not recorded which). All receptors come from a woman aged 50 to 65 who had recovered from COVID-19.

The chain employs TRBV20-1 and TRBJ1-1; D may be TRBD1 (5 bases). This CDR3 has 11 residues. Trimming pared 6 bases from V and 6 bases from J, leaving 11 bases between. Germline V lookup: CDR1 DFQATT, CDR2 SNEGSKA (reference sequence). CDR3 sequence reads: CSAAAGAEAFF. The CDR3 DNA reads TGCAGTGCCGCCGCGGGGGCTGAAGCTTTCTTT.

The chain uses TRBV7-6 and TRBJ2-1, with D possibly being TRBD2 (7 bases). V was cut by 0 bases and J by 8 bases, with 14 bases left in between. Germline lookup yields CDR1 SGHVS and CDR2 FNYEAQ. The CDR3 has 15 amino acids. The CDR3 region has the DNA TGTGCCAGCAGCTTAGCGGGGGGGCTGCGGGATGAGCAGTTCTTC. This codes for CASSLAGGLRDEQFF.

This chain uses TRBV11-1 with TRBJ2-7, with a weak D call TRBD2 (5 bases). V dropped 0 bases and J dropped 2 bases, with 11 bases sitting between them. Germline loops: CDR1 SGHAT, CDR2 FQDESV (reference sequence). The CDR3 sequence is 15 residues long. This CDR3 reads CASSLAGEGAYEQYF. CDR3 sequence (DNA): TGTGCCAGCAGCTTAGCCGGAGAGGGCGCCTACGAGCAGTACTTC.

J is TRBJ2-7 and V is TRBV7-2; 15 bases map to TRBD2. Trimming removed 4 bases from V and 6 bases from J; junction bases left unmatched: 7. The CDR3 has 16 amino acids. Per the germline V gene, CDR1 is SGHTA and CDR2 is FQGNSA. CDR3 region: CASSSRTSGGAREQYF. Written as DNA, the CDR3 is TGTGCCAGCAGCTCACGGACTAGCGGGGGGGCTCGCGAGCAGTACTTC.

The V and J genes are TRBV19 and TRBJ1-4, with 9 bases fitting TRBD1. The trim removed 5 bases at V and 7 bases at J, leaving 11 bases unmatched. The CDR3 covers 16 residues. Germline CDR1 reads LNHDA; CDR2 reads SQIVND (reference sequence). The CDR3 reads CASSAGTGFSGEKLFF. The CDR3 DNA follows: TGTGCCAGTAGTGCGGGGACAGGGTTTAGCGGTGAAAAACTGTTTTTT.

This clone was found many times. The chain recombines TRBV21-1 with TRBJ2-3; whether TRBD2, the table's D call, matches the DNA was not checked. TRBV21-1 is listed as a pseudogene. The CDR3 runs 18 residues. The CDR3 DNA is TGTGCCAGCAGCAGCCCCCGAGTGGTAAGCGGAGGCACAGATACGCAGTATTTT. It is translated as CASSSPRVVSGGTDTQYF.

The chain employs TRBV18 and TRBJ1-5, with D possibly matching TRBD1 (5 bases). The germline CDR1 and CDR2 sequences are KGHSH and LQKENI. V dropped 4 bases and J dropped 3 bases, with 13 bases sitting between them. The CDR3 has 15 amino acids. The CDR3 sequence is CASSQTSGVNQPQHF. CDR3 nucleotide sequence: TGTGCCAGCTCACAGACGTCGGGGGTCAATCAGCCCCAGCATTTT.

The chain employs TRBV19 and TRBJ2-1; 7 positions agree with TRBD2. Germline assignment: CDR1 LNHDA and CDR2 SQIVND (reference sequence). This CDR3 has 14 residues. Trimming took 4 bases from V and 8 from J; bases not matched to a gene: 8. As DNA, the CDR3 is TGTGCCAGTAGTACAGGCGGGAGCGTCTATGAGCAGTTCTTC. Encoded protein: CASSTGGSVYEQFF.

This clone was counted between two and nine times. The chain joins TRBV10-1 to TRBJ2-7; no reliable D call. Trimming cost V 6 bases and J 2 bases, with 11 bases left between them. CDR3 size: 13 residues. Germline V gene data show CDR1 as WNHNN and CDR2 as SYGVQD (reference sequence). CDR3 sequence (DNA): TGCGCCAGCAGCCTACGTAAGACCTACGAGCAGTACTTC. As protein: CASSLRKTYEQYF.

The rearrangement joins TRBV27 to TRBJ2-5; 8 nucleotides match TRBD2. The germline CDR1 and CDR2 sequences are MNHEY and SMNVEV (reference sequence). The CDR3 has 13 amino acids. The V segment lost 8 bases and the J segment 4 bases; nucleotides outside the gene matches: 6. CDR3 in amino acids: CASQKRERETQYF. CDR3 nucleotides: TGTGCCAGCCAGAAGCGGGAGCGAGAGACCCAGTACTTC.

The chain links TRBV30 to TRBJ2-5, with 7 nucleotides matching TRBD2. V lost 0 bases, J lost 5 bases, and 15 bases stayed unmatched. Per germline, CDR1 GTSNPN and CDR2 SVGIG (reference sequence). The CDR3 totals 17 residues. CDR3 coding DNA: TGTGCCTGGAGTGTAGGAGTCTCTGGCGGGAGATTCGAGACCCAGTACTTC. Its translation is CAWSVGVSGGRFETQYF.

This clone occurred a few times. The chain has TRBV15 and TRBJ1-5; a weak D match, TRBD1 (5 bases). Germline CDR1 is LNHNV and CDR2 is YYDKDF (reference sequence). Between the trimmed V and J ends, which lost 5 bases and 1 base, there was a span of 9 bases. This CDR3 has 14 residues. This CDR3 reads CATSPTASNQPQHF. The CDR3 nucleotides read TGTGCCACCAGCCCGACAGCGAGCAATCAGCCCCAGCATTTT.

The chain carries TRBV6-1 and TRBJ2-5; D perhaps matches TRBD2 (6 bases). Trimming stripped 0 bases from V and 2 bases from J, with 13 bases between. The CDR3 contains 16 residues. Germline values: CDR1 MNHNS, CDR2 SASEGT. The CDR3 loop is CASSEAVRGGQETQYF. The CDR3 DNA is TGTGCCAGCAGTGAAGCTGTGAGGGGAGGTCAAGAGACCCAGTACTTC.

The chain links TRBV5-5 to TRBJ1-3; tentatively, D is TRBD1 (5 bases). Trimming removed 2 bases from V and 2 bases from J, with 8 bases in between. The CDR3 runs 14 residues. CDR1 is SGHKS and CDR2 is YYEKEE in the germline V gene (reference sequence). CDR3 nucleotides: TGTGCCAGCAGCTTTCAGGGTACTGGAAACACCATATATTTT. Translation gives CASSFQGTGNTIYF.

The chain has TRBV5-4 and TRBJ2-1; 9 bases fit TRBD1. The CDR3 extends over 13 amino acids. V lost 5 bases to trimming and J lost 7 bases; unmatched junction nucleotides: 4. The germline CDR1 and CDR2 sequences are SGHNT and YYREEE (reference sequence). CDR3 loop: CASSWDRDNEQFF. CDR3 coding DNA: TGTGCCAGCAGTTGGGACAGGGATAATGAGCAGTTCTTC.

The J gene is TRBJ1-1, the V gene TRBV18, with TRBD1 identical over 9 bases. The CDR3 contains 15 residues. Losses at the gene ends were 3 bases for V and 4 bases for J; bases not matched to a gene: 6. Germline CDR1 KGHSH, CDR2 LQKENI. This chain's CDR3 is CASSPKQGAGTEAFF. In DNA form, the CDR3 reads TGTGCCAGCTCACCTAAACAGGGGGCCGGCACTGAAGCTTTCTTT.

This clone came up a few times. V is TRBV6-5 and J is TRBJ2-1, with no clear D. V lost 6 bases to trimming and J lost 10 bases, with 10 bases between them. The CDR3 sequence is 11 residues long. The V gene's germline CDR1 is MNHEY and CDR2 SVGAGI. The CDR3 coding sequence is TGTGCCAGCAGCTTCGGGTCGGAGCAGTTCTTC. Its protein product is CASSFGSEQFF.

This chain joins TRBV9 and TRBJ2-7; D not resolved. The CDR3 totals 15 residues. Germline V lookup: CDR1 SGDLS, CDR2 YYNGEE. V was shortened by 0 bases and J by 3 bases, with 13 bases between the two germline ends. Here the CDR3 reads CASSVEPLFNYEQYF. The DNA for the CDR3 is TGTGCCAGCAGCGTAGAACCACTTTTTAACTACGAGCAGTACTTC. The full variable domain, completed using reference TRBV9 and TRBJ2-7, is DSGVTQTPKHLITATGQRVTLRCSPRSGDLSVYWYQQSLDQGLQFLIQYYNGEERAKGNILERFSAQQFPDLHSELNLSSLELGDSALYFCASSVEPLFNYEQYFGPGTRLTVT.